A single sample is the source of the 11 T cell receptor beta chains below, sequenced in a study of beta chain features in type 1 diabetes. The entirety of the isolated RNA underwent reverse transcription, so expressed TCRB transcripts were sequenced. Assay used: immunoSEQ multiplex PCR; TCRdb lists only in-frame clones, some missing. The sample holds about 620,000 clones; about 14% are singletons and the top ten take more than 0.08%. The sample consisted of naive CD4+ T cells from blood. The receptors originated from a man between 18 and 29 years old in good health.

The table lists this clone with a few counts. Other DNA sequences in this sample translate to the same CDR3. The chain couples TRBV7-9 to TRBJ1-4; the D is unclear. Germline V gene data show CDR1 as SEHNR and CDR2 as FQNEAQ (reference sequence). Deletions cut 5 bases from V and 2 bases from J, with 12 bases between. CDR3 length: 15 residues. This chain's CDR3 is CASSPQGATNEKLFF. Here the CDR3 DNA reads TGTGCCAGCAGCCCCCAAGGCGCGACTAATGAAAAACTGTTTTTT.

This clone has a handful of counts. The chain joins TRBV11-2 to TRBJ1-4; D unclear. The CDR3 has 15 residues. Germline CDR1 is SGHAT and CDR2 is FQNNGV. The V gene lost 0 bases and the J gene lost 2 bases, with 7 bases spanning the gap. CDR3 protein: CASSLEGSTNEKLFF. DNA of the CDR3: TGTGCCAGCAGCTTAGAAGGCAGCACTAATGAAAAACTGTTTTTT.

The sample holds a few counts of this clone. In DNA form, the CDR3 reads TGTGCCAGCAGCCAAGCGACAGGGGAAAATGGCTACACCTTC. It codes for CASSQATGENGYTF. This rearrangement joins TRBV4-2 to TRBJ1-2, with TRBD1 matching over 8 bases. CDR1 is LGHNA, CDR2 YNFKEQ, per germline. The V and J ends lost 1 base and 6 bases, in that order; junction bases with no gene match: 4. CDR3 length: 14 amino acids.

This clone was counted a few times. V is TRBV7-2 and J is TRBJ1-2; D gene uncertain. V dropped 1 base and J dropped 8 bases, with 17 bases sitting between them. Germline loops: CDR1 SGHTA, CDR2 FQGNSA. The CDR3 runs to 15 residues. In nucleotides, the CDR3 is TGTGCCAGCAGCTTAGGTGGGCAGAGGATTCGAGGCTACACCTTC. Its translation: CASSLGGQRIRGYTF.

This chain connects TRBV20-1 to TRBJ2-1; TRBD2 is a possible D gene (6 bases). The CDR3 runs to 11 residues. Between the trimmed V and J ends, which lost 7 bases and 10 bases, there was a span of 14 bases. Germline V gene lookup returns CDR1 DFQATT and CDR2 SNEGSKA (reference sequence). DNA for the CDR3: TGCAGTGGGGACTCAGGGAACGAGCAGTTCTTC. Translating gives CSGDSGNEQFF.

The chain has TRBV6-6 and TRBJ2-7, with TRBD1 matching 9 bases. Germline trimming cut 7 bases from V and 4 bases from J; bases unmatched to any gene: 8. The germline V gene encodes CDR1 MNHNY and CDR2 SVGAGI (reference sequence). This CDR3 is built from 14 residues. CDR3 sequence reads: CASNPGQGEYEQYF. The CDR3 nucleotides are TGTGCCAGCAATCCGGGACAGGGAGAATACGAGCAGTACTTC.

This chain joins TRBV30 and TRBJ1-1; perhaps TRBD1 as D (6 bases). Germline assignment: CDR1 GTSNPN and CDR2 SVGIG (reference sequence). V was trimmed by 2 bases and J by 0 bases, leaving 10 bases between them. CDR3 length equals 14 residues. CDR3 coding DNA: TGTGCCTGGAGTAGGGGACAACTGAACACTGAAGCTTTCTTT. Encoded protein: CAWSRGQLNTEAFF.

The V gene is TRBV29-1, the J gene TRBJ1-2; 10 bases line up with TRBD1. V trimming: 4 bases; J trimming: 6 bases; junction bases outside the gene matches: 11. Looked up from germline, CDR1 is SQVTM and CDR2 is ANQGSEA. This CDR3 is built from 15 residues. For the CDR3, the DNA is TGCAGCGTTGGTTGGGGGCGGGACAGGGGCAATGGCTACACCTTC. It is translated as CSVGWGRDRGNGYTF.

This clone appeared a few times. J is TRBJ1-1 and V is TRBV28; D unclear. Trimming left V 6 bases short and J 0 bases short, with 8 bases between. CDR1 is MDHEN, CDR2 SYDVKM, per germline. This CDR3 is 13 amino acids long. The DNA of the CDR3 is TGTGCCAGCAGCCGAAGGGTGAACACTGAAGCTTTCTTT. Translating it yields CASSRRVNTEAFF.

The V and J genes are TRBV11-1 and TRBJ1-6; D ambiguous. The CDR3 contains 10 residues. From germline, CDR1 is SGHAT and CDR2 FQDESV (reference sequence). V was shortened by 4 bases and J by 10 bases, with 2 bases between the two germline ends. CDR3 sequence: CASSSSPLHF. For the CDR3, the DNA is TGTGCCAGCAGCTCGTCACCCCTCCACTTT.

Comment on this clone: Other DNA sequences in the same sample also yield this CDR3. The chain has TRBV7-3 and TRBJ2-1; no clear D. Germline CDR1 reads SGHTA; CDR2 reads FQGTGA. V lost 2 bases to trimming and J lost 5 bases, with 7 bases between them. CDR3 length: 13 residues. In DNA, the CDR3 is TGTGCCAGCAGCTTATCTCGGAACAATGAGCAGTTCTTC. Protein: CASSLSRNNEQFF. Using reference TRBV7-3 and TRBJ2-1 for the parts outside the CDR3, the full variable domain is GAGVSQTPSNKVTEKGKYVELRCDPISGHTALYWYRQSLGQGPEFLIYFQGTGAADDSGLPNDRFFAVRPEGSVSTLKIQRTERGDSAVYLCASSLSRNNEQFFGPGTRLTVL.